This TCR beta chain was observed in a study of T cells in tuberculosis. Study as a whole: Sequenced TCRs come from CD1B-GMM tetramer-binding T cells.

No alpha-beta pairing information exists for these sequences. The assay was immunoSEQ multiplex PCR, and TCRdb's table has in-frame clones only and misses some. In the table there are nearly 60,000 clones, 88% of which are singletons. Cells were sorted from thawed PBMC rested overnight and stained with GMM-loaded CD1B tetramer, viability dye and anti-CD3. C32 glucose monomycolate from Rhodococcus equi was loaded onto the CD1B tetramers. From each donor, roughly 100,000 tetramer-negative cells were sorted. Overall study findings and caveats: Some low-affinity tetramer-binding T cells may be absent from this sample.

The clonotype was recovered from an adult woman with latent tuberculosis. The material sequenced was CD1b-GMM tetramer-negative cells sorted from PBMCs.

Here the CDR3 reads CAWRGTSSTDTQYF. The CDR3 DNA is TGTGCCTGGAGGGGGACTTCTAGCACAGATACGCAGTATTTT. This rearrangement joins TRBV30 to TRBJ2-3, with TRBD2 as a possible D gene (6 bases). The CDR3 loop spans 14 amino acids. Trimming took off 3 bases at V and 0 bases at J, with 10 bases between the two ends. Looked up from germline, CDR1 is GTSNPN and CDR2 is SVGIG (reference sequence).